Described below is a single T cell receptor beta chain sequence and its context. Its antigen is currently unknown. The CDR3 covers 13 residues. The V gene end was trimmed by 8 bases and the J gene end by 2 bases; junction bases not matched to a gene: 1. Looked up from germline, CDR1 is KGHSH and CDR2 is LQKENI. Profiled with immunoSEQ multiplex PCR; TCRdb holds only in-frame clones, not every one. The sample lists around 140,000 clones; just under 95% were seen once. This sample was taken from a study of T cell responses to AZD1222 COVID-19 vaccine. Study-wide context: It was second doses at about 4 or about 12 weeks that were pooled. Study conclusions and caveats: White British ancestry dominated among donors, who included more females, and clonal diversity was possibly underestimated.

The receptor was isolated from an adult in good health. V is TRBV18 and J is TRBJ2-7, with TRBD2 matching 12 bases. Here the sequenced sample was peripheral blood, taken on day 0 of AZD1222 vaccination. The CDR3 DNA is TGTGCCAGCAGACTAGCGGGAGCCTACGAGCAGTACTTC. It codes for CASRLAGAYEQYF.